The rows below give T cell receptor beta chains drawn from one sample of a study of blood T cell repertoires in COVID-19. TCRdb's copy holds only in-frame clones and misses some; the assay was immunoSEQ multiplex PCR. The sample lists about 160,000 clones, 80% to 85% seen once, with roughly 7.3% in the top ten. The sequencing input was PBMCs or T cells enriched from blood (not recorded which). The receptors shown here come from a woman in her fifties or sixties who had recovered from COVID-19. Each CDR3 is given with its conserved first and last residue. D genes are given only for firm matches. Not every row has a clone size; where given, it reads once, few, many or a size class.

d_gene: .; v_gene: TRBV4-3; abundance: .; j_gene: TRBJ1-2; CDR3aa: CASSRKPGGSDGYTF; CDR3nt: TGCGCCAGCAGCCGGAAGCCGGGAGGGTCGGATGGCTACACCTTC
d_gene: TRBD1; v_gene: TRBV27; abundance: few; j_gene: TRBJ1-5; CDR3aa: CASSLVGQGTQPQHF; CDR3nt: TGTGCCAGCAGTTTAGTAGGACAGGGGACTCAGCCCCAGCATTTT
d_gene: .; v_gene: TRBV9; abundance: few; j_gene: TRBJ2-5; CDR3aa: CASSQQGLGTQYF; CDR3nt: TGTGCCAGCAGCCAACAGGGTCTAGGGACCCAGTACTTC
d_gene: TRBD1; v_gene: TRBV12-3/TRBV12-4; abundance: .; j_gene: TRBJ1-2; CDR3aa: CASSPGTGYGYTF; CDR3nt: TGTGCCAGCAGCCCCGGGACAGGCTATGGCTACACCTTC
d_gene: TRBD1; v_gene: TRBV12-3/TRBV12-4; abundance: .; j_gene: TRBJ2-1; CDR3aa: CASSRTGYDEQFF; CDR3nt: TGTGCCAGCAGCAGGACAGGGTACGATGAGCAGTTCTTC
d_gene: .; v_gene: TRBV19; abundance: .; j_gene: TRBJ1-4; CDR3aa: CASSIVQGRGEKLFF; CDR3nt: TGTGCCAGTAGTATAGTTCAAGGGAGGGGTGAAAAACTGTTTTTT
d_gene: TRBD1; v_gene: TRBV13; abundance: .; j_gene: TRBJ2-7; CDR3aa: CASRRQGRSYEQYF; CDR3nt: TGTGCCAGCCGACGACAGGGTAGGTCCTACGAGCAGTACTTC
d_gene: TRBD2; v_gene: TRBV27; abundance: .; j_gene: TRBJ2-7; CDR3aa: CASSLNPPRTSGAYEQYF; CDR3nt: TGTGCCAGCAGTTTAAACCCCCCCCGGACTAGCGGAGCCTACGAGCAGTACTTC
d_gene: .; v_gene: TRBV28; abundance: .; j_gene: TRBJ1-6; CDR3aa: CASSSISYNSPLHF; CDR3nt: TGTGCCAGCAGTTCAATCTCCTATAATTCACCCCTCCACTTT
d_gene: TRBD1; v_gene: TRBV6-5; abundance: .; j_gene: TRBJ1-3; CDR3aa: CASSYPGTGAGNTIYF; CDR3nt: TGTGCCAGCAGTTACCCGGGGACAGGTGCCGGAAACACCATATATTTT
d_gene: .; v_gene: TRBV3-1/TRBV3-2; abundance: .; j_gene: TRBJ2-3; CDR3aa: CASSQDQRWGGTDTQYF; CDR3nt: TGTGCCAGCAGCCAAGATCAGAGGTGGGGGGGCACAGATACGCAGTATTTT
d_gene: .; v_gene: TRBV9; abundance: .; j_gene: TRBJ2-1; CDR3aa: CASSVEGSGNEQFF; CDR3nt: TGTGCCAGCAGCGTAGAGGGTAGCGGCAATGAGCAGTTCTTC
d_gene: TRBD2; v_gene: TRBV5-1; abundance: .; j_gene: TRBJ2-2; CDR3aa: CASSLASGGLNTGELFF; CDR3nt: TGCGCCAGCAGCTTGGCTAGCGGGGGGTTGAACACCGGGGAGCTGTTTTTT
d_gene: TRBD1; v_gene: TRBV7-9; abundance: .; j_gene: TRBJ2-7; CDR3aa: CASSLGDRSYEQYF; CDR3nt: TGTGCCAGCAGCTTAGGGGACAGATCCTACGAGCAGTACTTC
d_gene: .; v_gene: TRBV6-5; abundance: .; j_gene: TRBJ1-5; CDR3aa: CASSSWGLNQPQHF; CDR3nt: TGTGCCAGCAGTTCGTGGGGGCTCAATCAGCCCCAGCATTTT
d_gene: .; v_gene: TRBV15; abundance: .; j_gene: TRBJ2-1; CDR3aa: CATSIGTGDYNEQFF; CDR3nt: TGTGCCACCAGCATCGGGACGGGGGACTACAATGAGCAGTTCTTC
d_gene: .; v_gene: TRBV10-3; abundance: .; j_gene: TRBJ2-3; CDR3aa: CAISETYTDTQYF; CDR3nt: TGTGCCATCAGTGAGACCTACACAGATACGCAGTATTTT
d_gene: .; v_gene: TRBV6-9; abundance: few; j_gene: TRBJ1-2; CDR3aa: CASSYGDSGYTF; CDR3nt: TGTGCCAGCAGTTATGGGGACTCGGGCTACACCTTC
d_gene: TRBD1; v_gene: TRBV19; abundance: .; j_gene: TRBJ1-2; CDR3aa: CASSIGTGLYGYTF; CDR3nt: TGTGCCAGTAGTATCGGGACAGGACTCTATGGCTACACCTTC
d_gene: .; v_gene: TRBV5-8; abundance: .; j_gene: TRBJ1-5; CDR3aa: CASSLVGRGNQPQHF; CDR3nt: TGTGCCAGCAGCTTGGTAGGGAGAGGTAATCAGCCCCAGCATTTT
d_gene: .; v_gene: TRBV7-2; abundance: .; j_gene: TRBJ1-5; CDR3aa: CASSVNGGKTNQPQHF; CDR3nt: TGTGCCAGCAGCGTAAATGGCGGGAAAACCAATCAGCCCCAGCATTTT
d_gene: .; v_gene: TRBV5-4; abundance: .; j_gene: TRBJ1-1; CDR3aa: CASSMGGPGTEAFF; CDR3nt: TGTGCCAGCAGCATGGGGGGGCCGGGCACTGAAGCTTTCTTT
d_gene: TRBD1; v_gene: TRBV7-9; abundance: .; j_gene: TRBJ1-4; CDR3aa: CASSPTGGKLFF; CDR3nt: TGTGCCAGCAGCCCCACAGGGGGAAAACTGTTTTTT
d_gene: .; v_gene: TRBV7-2; abundance: .; j_gene: TRBJ2-7; CDR3aa: CASSWDWRRGQYF; CDR3nt: TGTGCCAGCAGTTGGGACTGGCGACGAGGGCAGTACTTC
d_gene: .; v_gene: TRBV28; abundance: .; j_gene: TRBJ2-7; CDR3aa: CASSLSQGGDEQYF; CDR3nt: TGTGCCAGCAGTTTATCCCAGGGTGGCGACGAGCAGTACTTC
d_gene: TRBD1; v_gene: TRBV7-2; abundance: .; j_gene: TRBJ2-5; CDR3aa: CASSFVTGGRGQETQYF; CDR3nt: TGTGCCAGCAGCTTCGTGACAGGGGGCCGTGGCCAAGAGACCCAGTACTTC
d_gene: .; v_gene: TRBV2; abundance: .; j_gene: TRBJ1-5; CDR3aa: CASSLQGFSQPQHF; CDR3nt: TGTGCCAGCAGCTTGCAGGGGTTCAGCCAGCCCCAGCATTTT
d_gene: .; v_gene: TRBV13; abundance: .; j_gene: TRBJ2-5; CDR3aa: CASSLPPGETQYF; CDR3nt: TGTGCCAGCAGCTTGCCACCAGGGGAGACCCAGTACTTC
d_gene: .; v_gene: TRBV4-3; abundance: .; j_gene: TRBJ1-2; CDR3aa: CASSQDKLSSNYGYTF; CDR3nt: TGCGCCAGCAGCCAAGATAAACTGTCTTCTAACTATGGCTACACCTTC
d_gene: .; v_gene: TRBV19; abundance: .; j_gene: TRBJ2-1; CDR3aa: CASSPGQNNEQFF; CDR3nt: TGTGCCAGTAGTCCGGGACAAAACAATGAGCAGTTCTTC
d_gene: .; v_gene: TRBV19; abundance: .; j_gene: TRBJ1-2; CDR3aa: CASSIRGRSESYGYTF; CDR3nt: TGTGCCAGTAGTATCCGAGGGCGCTCGGAGAGCTATGGCTACACCTTC
d_gene: TRBD2; v_gene: TRBV24-1; abundance: few; j_gene: TRBJ2-1; CDR3aa: CATKFSSGRAHNEQFF; CDR3nt: TGTGCCACCAAGTTCTCTAGCGGGAGGGCACACAATGAGCAGTTCTTC
d_gene: .; v_gene: TRBV5-4; abundance: .; j_gene: TRBJ2-7; CDR3aa: CASSLQGSYEQYF; CDR3nt: TGTGCCAGCAGCTTACAGGGATCCTACGAGCAGTACTTC